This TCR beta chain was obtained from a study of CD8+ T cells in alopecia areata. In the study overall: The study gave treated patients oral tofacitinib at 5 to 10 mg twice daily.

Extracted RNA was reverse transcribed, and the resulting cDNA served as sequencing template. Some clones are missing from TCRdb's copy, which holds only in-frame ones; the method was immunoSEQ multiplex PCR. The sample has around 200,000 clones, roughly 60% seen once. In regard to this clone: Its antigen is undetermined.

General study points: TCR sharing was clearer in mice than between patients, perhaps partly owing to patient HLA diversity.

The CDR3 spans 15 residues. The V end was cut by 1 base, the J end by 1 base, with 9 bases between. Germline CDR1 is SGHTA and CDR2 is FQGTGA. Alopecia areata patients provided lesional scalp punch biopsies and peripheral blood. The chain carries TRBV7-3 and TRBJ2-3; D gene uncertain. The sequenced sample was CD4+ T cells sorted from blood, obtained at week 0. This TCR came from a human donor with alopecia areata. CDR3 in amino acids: CASSLMGLGTDTQYF. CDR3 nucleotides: TGTGCCAGCAGCTTAATGGGGTTAGGCACAGATACGCAGTATTTT.